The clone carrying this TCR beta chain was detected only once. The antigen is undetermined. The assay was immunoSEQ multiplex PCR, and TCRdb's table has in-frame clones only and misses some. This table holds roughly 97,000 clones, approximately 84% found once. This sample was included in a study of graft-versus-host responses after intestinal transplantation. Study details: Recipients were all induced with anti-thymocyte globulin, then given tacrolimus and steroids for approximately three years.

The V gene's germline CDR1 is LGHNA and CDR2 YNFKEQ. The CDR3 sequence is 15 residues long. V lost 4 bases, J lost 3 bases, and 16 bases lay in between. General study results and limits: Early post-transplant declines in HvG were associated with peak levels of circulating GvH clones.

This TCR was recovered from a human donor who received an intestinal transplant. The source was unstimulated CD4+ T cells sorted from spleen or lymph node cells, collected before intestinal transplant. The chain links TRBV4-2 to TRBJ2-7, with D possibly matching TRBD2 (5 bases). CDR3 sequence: CASSLHPRGNYEQYF. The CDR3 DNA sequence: TGTGCCAGCAGCCTACACCCCCGGGGAAACTACGAGCAGTACTTC.